This TCR beta chain was captured by sequencing in a study of blood T cells in healthy people across ages. Study as a whole: About one barcoded beta molecule per two T cells was captured by template switching.

Overall study findings and caveats: TCR beta diversity was tightly associated with the proportion of naive T cells. The fall in TCR beta diversity per million T cells was roughly linear with age. Long-lived donors carried more naive CD4+ cells and greater diversity than aged donors.

For the second PCR, which ran for about 6 to 11 cycles, a sample-barcoded 5' primer and a J-beta primer mix were used. In TCRdb, the 5' RACE reads were re-called with MiXCR into one record per CDR3 protein. The repertoire includes more than 1 million distinct CDR3 sequences, 40% to 55% of them detected once, and about 19% sits in the top ten. A note on this clonotype: The antigen remains unidentified.

This sequence originates from a woman in her fifties or sixties in good health. The sequenced sample was blood.

The CDR3 sequence is CASSAPTSSSGIKSYEQYF. As DNA, the CDR3 is TGTGCCAGCAGTGCCCCCACCAGTAGTAGCGGGATAAAATCCTACGAGCAGTACTTC. V and J are TRBV6-1 and TRBJ2-4, with 8 bases aligning to TRBD2. The J call may be incorrect, as the DNA end agrees better with TRBJ2-7. The CDR3 length is 19 residues. Germline V gene sequence: CDR1 MNHNS, CDR2 SASEGT.